This entry lists 12 T cell receptor beta chains sequenced from one sample in a study of identical twins. A single record per CDR3 protein comes from TCRdb applying MiXCR to the 5' RACE reads. The sample holds hundreds of thousands of distinct CDR3 sequences, approximately 6.1% seen once. The sample comprised naive T cells sorted from blood. All receptors derive from a man in his late teens or twenties in good health.

This clonotype showed up just a few times. The CDR3 bases are TGTGCCAGCAGCTTACGGCCATTCACAGATACGCAGTATTTT. Residues: CASSLRPFTDTQYF. The chain carries TRBV7-2 and TRBJ2-3; D call uncertain. The CDR3 extends over 14 amino acids. Germline CDR1 is SGHTA and CDR2 is FQGNSA. V lost 2 bases to trimming and J lost 2 bases, with 8 bases between them.

The chain has TRBV11-2 and TRBJ2-1, with a possible D match to TRBD2 (6 bases). V lost 5 bases to trimming and J lost 8 bases, with 13 bases between them. The CDR3 covers 13 residues. CDR1 is SGHAT and CDR2 is FQNNGV in the germline V gene. The CDR3 DNA is TGTGCCAGCAGCACGTCCCCGGGGGATGAGCAGTTCTTC. Protein sequence: CASSTSPGDEQFF. Combining the CDR3 with reference TRBV11-2 and TRBJ2-1 gives the whole variable domain EAGVAQSPRYKIIEKRQSVAFWCNPISGHATLYWYQQILGQGPKLLIQFQNNGVVDDSQLPKDRFSAERLKGVDSTLKIQPAKLEDSAVYLCASSTSPGDEQFFGPGTRLTVL.

The genes are TRBV3-1 and TRBJ1-2; D gene uncertain. Germline V CDR1 and CDR2: LGHDT, YNNKEL (reference sequence). Deletions cut 3 bases from V and 5 bases from J, with 4 bases between. CDR3 length: 11 amino acids. The CDR3 loop is CASSHGYGYTF. Written as DNA, the CDR3 is TGTGCCAGCAGCCATGGGTATGGCTACACCTTC.

This clonotype was counted a few times. The V call is TRBV11-2, the J call TRBJ2-1; 7 nucleotides line up with TRBD1. There are 13 residues in the CDR3. Germline V gene sequence: CDR1 SGHAT, CDR2 FQNNGV. V gave up 9 bases and J gave up 8 bases; unmatched junction bases: 10. The CDR3 protein is CASLSGTADEQFF. CDR3 sequence (DNA): TGTGCCAGTCTTTCCGGGACAGCCGATGAGCAGTTCTTC.

The chain combines TRBV3-1 with TRBJ2-5; TRBD2 matches 9 bases. CDR1 and CDR2 from the germline V gene are LGHDT and YNNKEL (reference sequence). Trimming cost V 1 base and J 2 bases; bases outside gene matches: 2. The CDR3 contains 15 residues. The CDR3 nucleotides read TGTGCCAGCAGCCAAGTTCTAGCGGGACAAGAGACCCAGTACTTC. Residues: CASSQVLAGQETQYF.

J is TRBJ2-4 and V is TRBV6-1; no clear D. The germline V and J ends were trimmed by 0 bases and 1 base, with 10 bases remaining between them. Germline V lookup: CDR1 MNHNS, CDR2 SASEGT. The CDR3 consists of 16 residues. The CDR3 bases are TGTGCCAGCAGTGAAGCTGGCGGAAATGCCAAAAACATTCAGTACTTC. Protein product: CASSEAGGNAKNIQYF.

Ten or more counts support this clonotype. This chain connects TRBV12-3 or TRBV12-4 to TRBJ2-1, with 10 bases lining up with TRBD2. J gave up 12 bases and V 6 bases, and 8 bases lay outside the gene matches. The CDR3 loop spans 13 amino acids. The CDR3 nucleotides are TGTGCCAGCAGCGATCCGGGACTAGCGCTGCAGTTCTTC. Translated: CASSDPGLALQFF.

The rearrangement uses TRBV4-1 and TRBJ2-1, with 11 bases matching TRBD2. Looked up from germline, CDR1 is MGHRA and CDR2 is YSYEKL. V lost 5 bases, J lost 7 bases, and 7 bases stayed unmatched. This CDR3 comprises 15 residues. The CDR3 here is CASSLWGLADNEQFF. The CDR3 DNA follows: TGCGCCAGCAGCTTATGGGGACTAGCGGATAATGAGCAGTTCTTC.

The rearrangement links TRBV9 to TRBJ2-7, with a weak D call TRBD2 (5 bases). Germline-derived CDR1 and CDR2 are SGDLS and YYNGEE. The CDR3 runs 15 residues. The germline V and J ends were trimmed by 0 bases and 2 bases, with 12 bases remaining between them. The CDR3 region is CASSVASHVPYEQYF. The CDR3 DNA reads TGTGCCAGCAGCGTAGCTAGCCATGTCCCCTACGAGCAGTACTTC.

This clonotype appeared a few times. The rearrangement joins TRBV7-9 to TRBJ1-5; the D is unclear. CDR1 is SEHNR, CDR2 FQNEAQ, per germline (reference sequence). This CDR3 is 14 amino acids long. The V and J ends lost 5 bases and 6 bases respectively, with 14 bases between them. CDR3: CASSHPGSGQPQHF. In DNA form, the CDR3 reads TGTGCCAGCAGCCACCCGGGGAGCGGTCAGCCCCAGCATTTT. The full variable domain, its missing parts supplied by reference TRBV7-9 and TRBJ1-5, is DTGVSQNPRHKITKRGQNVTFRCDPISEHNRLYWYRQTLGQGPEFLTYFQNEAQLEKSRLLSDRFSAERPKGSFSTLEIQRTEQGDSAMYLCASSHPGSGQPQHFGDGTRLSIL.

In this sample, this clonotype turned up a few times. The chain carries TRBV5-1 and TRBJ1-4; no definite D call. The CDR3 spans 15 residues. Germline CDR1 SGHRS, CDR2 YFSETQ. The germline V and J ends were trimmed by 0 bases and 0 bases, with 6 bases remaining between them. CDR3 sequence (DNA): TGCGCCAGCAGCTTGGATGGGACAACTAATGAAAAACTGTTTTTT. Amino acid sequence: CASSLDGTTNEKLFF. The variable domain in full, completed from reference TRBV5-1 and TRBJ1-4, reads KAGVTQTPRYLIKTRGQQVTLSCSPISGHRSVSWYQQTPGQGLQFLFEYFSETQRNKGNFPGRFSGRQFSNSRSEMNVSTLELGDSALYLCASSLDGTTNEKLFFGSGTQLSVL.

This clonotype was counted at least ten times. V gene TRBV28 combines with J gene TRBJ2-7; 7 bases align to TRBD1. Germline values: CDR1 MDHEN, CDR2 SYDVKM. Losses at the gene ends were 6 bases for V and 2 bases for J; bases not matched to a gene: 4. CDR3 length: 13 amino acids. The CDR3 spells CASSGDRAYEQYV. The CDR3, as DNA: TGTGCCAGCAGCGGAGACAGGGCCTACGAGCAGTACGTC.